This is a list of T cell receptor beta chains from one sample in a study of neoadjuvant nivolumab and ipilimumab in lung cancer. Only in-frame clones appear in the TCRdb table, and some are missing; sequencing was by immunoSEQ multiplex PCR. The data hold around 10,000 clones, with around 85% observed a single time. The source material was peripheral blood, sampled before neoadjuvant nivolumab, alone or with ipilimumab. The origin of the receptors is an adult with non-small cell lung cancer. Both conserved end residues are part of each CDR3. The D gene is left open where the match is weak. Expanded clones are given a class, and other clones once, few, many or no size at all.

>few|14|TRBJ2-7|TRBV5-6|NA
TGTGCCAGCAGCTTTCGTAGCAGGTCCTACGAGCAGTACTTC
CASSFRSRSYEQYF
>NA|14|TRBJ1-2|TRBV28|TRBD1
TGTGCCAGCAGGCGACAGGGGGTAAACTATGGCTACACCTTC
CASRRQGVNYGYTF
>NA|16|TRBJ1-5|TRBV28|TRBD1
TGTGCCAGCAGTTTATTATACAGGGGGCCAAATCAGCCCCAGCATTTT
CASSLLYRGPNQPQHF
>few|13|TRBJ1-5|TRBV7-9|NA
TGTGCCAGCAGCATTGGACAGAATCAGCCCCAGCATTTT
CASSIGQNQPQHF
>NA|13|TRBJ2-1|TRBV29-1|TRBD1
TGCAGCGTCTGCAGGGGGTCCTACAATGAGCAGTTCTTC
CSVCRGSYNEQFF
>NA|16|TRBJ2-2|TRBV6-1|NA
TGTGCCAGCAGTGATGGCCTAAGGGGCGGTAGCGGGGAGCTGTTTTTT
CASSDGLRGGSGELFF
>NA|14|TRBJ1-2|TRBV6-5|TRBD1
TGTGCCGCTTCGACAGGGATGGGCTCCGGAGGCTACACCTTC
CAASTGMGSGGYTF
>NA|12|TRBJ2-2|TRBV28|NA
TGTGCCAGCAGTTTATTGACCGGGGAGCTGTTTTTT
CASSLLTGELFF
>NA|13|TRBJ2-3|TRBV10-1|TRBD1
TGCGCCAGCAGTGCCTCGACAGGGAATACGCAGTATTTT
CASSASTGNTQYF
>NA|16|TRBJ2-1|TRBV29-1|NA
TGCAGCGTTGGGCAGCTAGGCTTTTCTAGCCGGGGGGAGCAGTTCTTC
CSVGQLGFSSRGEQFF
>once|14|TRBJ1-1|TRBV9|NA
TGTGCCAGCAGCGTAGGACAGAGGGGGACTGAAGCTTTCTTT
CASSVGQRGTEAFF
>NA|16|TRBJ2-2|TRBV5-5|TRBD2
TGTGCCAGCAGCGATTTAGCGGGAGTGGGCACCGGGGAGCTGTTTTTT
CASSDLAGVGTGELFF
>NA|15|TRBJ1-6|TRBV5-1|TRBD1
TGCGCCAGCAGCTTGGAGACAGGGGGTCGGTCACCCCTCCACTTT
CASSLETGGRSPLHF
>NA|17|TRBJ2-7|TRBV5-1|TRBD2
TGCGCCAGCAGCTTACCGGGGCCTAGCGGGAGTCCCTACGAGCAGTACTTC
CASSLPGPSGSPYEQYF
>once|13|TRBJ2-7|TRBV28|NA
TGTGCCAGCAGTGGACAGTCCCCCTACGAGCAGTACTTC
CASSGQSPYEQYF
>few|17|TRBJ2-3|TRBV19|NA
TGTGCCAGTAGTATTCTTGCTTCTCCTGGGGGCACAGATACGCAGTATTTT
CASSILASPGGTDTQYF
>NA|10|TRBJ1-2|TRBV7-9|NA
TGTGCCAGCAGCTTATTTAGCTACACCTTC
CASSLFSYTF
>once|13|TRBJ1-5|TRBV5-1|NA
TGCGCCAGCAGCTTGGGGGGCTATCAGCCCCAGCATTTT
CASSLGGYQPQHF
>NA|17|TRBJ2-3|TRBV7-2|TRBD2
TGTGCCAGCAGCCCCTACCCTAGCGGGAGCTTTTTAGATACGCAGTATTTT
CASSPYPSGSFLDTQYF
>NA|12|TRBJ2-1|TRBV9|NA
TGTGCCAGCAGCTTCTCCTACAATGAGCAGTTCTTC
CASSFSYNEQFF